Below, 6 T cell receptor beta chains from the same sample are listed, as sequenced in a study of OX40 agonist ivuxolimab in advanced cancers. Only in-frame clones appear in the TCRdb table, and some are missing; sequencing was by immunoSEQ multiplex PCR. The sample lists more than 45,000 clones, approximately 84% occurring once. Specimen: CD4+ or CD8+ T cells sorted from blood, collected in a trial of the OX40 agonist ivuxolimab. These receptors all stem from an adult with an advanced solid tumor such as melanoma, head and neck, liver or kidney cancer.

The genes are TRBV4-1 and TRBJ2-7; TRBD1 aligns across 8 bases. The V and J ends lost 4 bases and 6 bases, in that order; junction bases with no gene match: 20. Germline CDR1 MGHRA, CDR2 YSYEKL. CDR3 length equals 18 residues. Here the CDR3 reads CASSLSGGGIGGGSEQYF. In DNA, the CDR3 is TGCGCCAGCAGCCTTTCAGGGGGCGGGATCGGTGGAGGGTCCGAGCAGTACTTC.

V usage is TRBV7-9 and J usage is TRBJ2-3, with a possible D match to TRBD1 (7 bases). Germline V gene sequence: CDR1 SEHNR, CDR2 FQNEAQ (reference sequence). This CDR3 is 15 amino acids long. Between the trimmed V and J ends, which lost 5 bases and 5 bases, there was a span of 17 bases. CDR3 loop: CASSANRGGGDTQYF. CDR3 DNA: TGTGCCAGCAGCGCAAACAGGGGAGGTGGAGATACGCAGTATTTT.

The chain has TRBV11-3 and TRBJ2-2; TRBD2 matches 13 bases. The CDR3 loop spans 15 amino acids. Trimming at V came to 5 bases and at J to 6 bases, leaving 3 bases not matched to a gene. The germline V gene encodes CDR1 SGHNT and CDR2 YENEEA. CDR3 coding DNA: TGTGCCAGCAGCGCCGGACTAGCGGGAGCCGGGGAGCTGTTTTTT. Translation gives CASSAGLAGAGELFF.

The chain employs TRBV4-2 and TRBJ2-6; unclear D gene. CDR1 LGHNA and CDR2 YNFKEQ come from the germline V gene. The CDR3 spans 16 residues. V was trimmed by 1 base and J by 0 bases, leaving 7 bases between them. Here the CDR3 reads CASSQGRHSGANVLTF. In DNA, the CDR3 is TGTGCCAGCAGCCAAGGGCGACACTCTGGGGCCAACGTCCTGACTTTC.

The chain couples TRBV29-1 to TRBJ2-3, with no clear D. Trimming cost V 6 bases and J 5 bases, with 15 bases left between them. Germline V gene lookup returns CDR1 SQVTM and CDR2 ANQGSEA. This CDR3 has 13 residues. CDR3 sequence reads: CSVALKIGDTQYF. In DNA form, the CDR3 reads TGCAGCGTCGCCTTAAAGATCGGAGATACGCAGTATTTT.

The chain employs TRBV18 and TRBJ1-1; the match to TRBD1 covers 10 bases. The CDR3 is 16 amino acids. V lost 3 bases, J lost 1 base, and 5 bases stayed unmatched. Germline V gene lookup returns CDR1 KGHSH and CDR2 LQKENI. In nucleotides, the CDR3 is TGTGCCAGCTCACCGCTCTGGACAGGGGGGAACACTGAAGCTTTCTTT. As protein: CASSPLWTGGNTEAFF.